Shown below are 14 T cell receptor beta chains from a single sample sequenced in a study of cytomegalovirus exposure and HLA in healthy donors. Primers: 60 Vbeta forward and 13 Jbeta reverse. TCRdb keeps only in-frame clones here, not all; method: immunoSEQ multiplex PCR. The sample comprises 90,000 to 150,000 clones, 77% of which are singletons, and roughly 4% rests with the top ten. Material: PBMCs. The receptor source for this set is a human donor in good health.

The rearrangement joins TRBV14 to TRBJ1-3, with no clear D. CDR1 and CDR2 (germline): SGHDN, FVKESK. The CDR3 has 15 amino acids. Trimming cost V 4 bases and J 0 bases, with 10 bases left between them. In DNA, the CDR3 is TGTGCCAGCAGCCCGTTACAGAACTCTGGAAACACCATATATTTT. Its translation: CASSPLQNSGNTIYF. The full variable domain, in which reference TRBV14 and TRBJ1-3 provide the parts outside the CDR3, is EAGVTQFPSHSVIEKGQTVTLRCDPISGHDNLYWYRRVMGKEIKFLLHFVKESKQDESGMPNNRFLAERTGGTYSTLKVQPAELEDSGVYFCASSPLQNSGNTIYFGEGSWLTVV.

V gene TRBV29-1 combines with J gene TRBJ2-1; a weak D match, TRBD2 (5 bases). The CDR3 has 18 residues. Trimming stripped 1 base from V and 1 base from J, with 20 bases between. Germline V gene data show CDR1 as SQVTM and CDR2 as ANQGSEA. The CDR3 DNA sequence: TGCAGCGTTGAAGGCCTTCTGACTGGCGGGTGGTCCTACAATGAGCAGTTCTTC. This codes for CSVEGLLTGGWSYNEQFF.

In its sample, this clone was seen a few times. The J gene is TRBJ2-3, the V gene TRBV11-2; TRBD2 agrees at 12 bases. CDR3 length: 14 residues. With 6 bases clipped from V and 4 bases from J, the junction kept 2 bases outside the gene matches. Per the germline V gene, CDR1 is SGHAT and CDR2 is FQNNGV. CDR3 sequence (DNA): TGTGCCAGCAGACTAGCGGGAGGCCCAGATACGCAGTATTTT. Translated: CASRLAGGPDTQYF. Using reference TRBV11-2 and TRBJ2-3 for the parts outside the CDR3, the full variable domain is EAGVAQSPRYKIIEKRQSVAFWCNPISGHATLYWYQQILGQGPKLLIQFQNNGVVDDSQLPKDRFSAERLKGVDSTLKIQPAKLEDSAVYLCASRLAGGPDTQYFGPGTRLTVL.

The genes are TRBV7-8 and TRBJ2-1; TRBD1 matches 10 bases. The CDR3 is made up of 16 amino acids. From germline, CDR1 is SGHVS and CDR2 FQNEAQ. Germline trimming cut 3 bases from V and 6 bases from J; bases unmatched to any gene: 8. CDR3 sequence reads: CASSFLGTGDRNEQFF. The CDR3 DNA follows: TGTGCCAGCAGCTTTTTAGGGACAGGGGATCGCAATGAGCAGTTCTTC.

This clone was detected once. The rearrangement joins TRBV27 to TRBJ2-3; D is possibly TRBD2 (6 bases). The CDR3 sequence is 15 residues long. Germline loops: CDR1 MNHEY, CDR2 SMNVEV (reference sequence). V lost 3 bases to trimming and J lost 0 bases, with 10 bases between them. The CDR3 spells CASSLGGASTDTQYF. CDR3 DNA sequence: TGTGCCAGCAGTTTGGGCGGGGCTAGCACAGATACGCAGTATTTT.

V gene TRBV9 combines with J gene TRBJ2-3; 7 bases are shared with TRBD1. The germline CDR1 and CDR2 sequences are SGDLS and YYNGEE. The J segment lost 1 base and the V segment lost 3 bases, leaving 11 bases of the junction unmatched. CDR3 length: 17 residues. The CDR3 bases are TGTGCCAGCAGCGCCCGGGACAGCCGAGGGGGCACAGATACGCAGTATTTT. Protein sequence: CASSARDSRGGTDTQYF.

The chain is built from TRBV5-1 and TRBJ1-3; TRBD1 might be the D (6 bases). Trimming cost V 2 bases and J 4 bases, with 13 bases left between them. The germline gives CDR1 SGHRS, CDR2 YFSETQ. This CDR3 has 15 residues. Written as DNA, the CDR3 is TGCGCCAGCAGCTTAAAGACAGGAGCAGGAAACACCATATATTTT. This translates into CASSLKTGAGNTIYF. Full variable domain (remainder filled in from reference TRBV5-1 and TRBJ1-3): KAGVTQTPRYLIKTRGQQVTLSCSPISGHRSVSWYQQTPGQGLQFLFEYFSETQRNKGNFPGRFSGRQFSNSRSEMNVSTLELGDSALYLCASSLKTGAGNTIYFGEGSWLTVV.

The rearrangement links TRBV7-2 to TRBJ1-5; D is unresolved. The germline gives CDR1 SGHTA, CDR2 FQGNSA. Trimming stripped 2 bases from V and 4 bases from J, with 9 bases between. The CDR3 consists of 14 residues. CDR3 amino acids: CASSLQPYNQPQHF. The CDR3 bases are TGTGCCAGCAGCTTACAACCCTATAATCAGCCCCAGCATTTT. Using reference TRBV7-2 and TRBJ1-5 for the parts outside the CDR3, the full variable domain is GAGVSQSPSNKVTEKGKDVELRCDPISGHTALYWYRQSLGQGLEFLIYFQGNSAPDKSGLPSDRFSAERTGGSVSTLTIQRTQQEDSAVYLCASSLQPYNQPQHFGDGTRLSIL.

A few counts support this clone. Here the CDR3 DNA reads TGTGCCAGCAGCTCCCTAAGGTCAGGCCACCCTGGAAACACCATATATTTT. Translating it yields CASSSLRSGHPGNTIYF. J is TRBJ1-3 and V is TRBV7-8; D unresolved. The CDR3 spans 17 residues. The V end lost 4 bases, the J end lost 2 bases, and 18 bases lay between the germline ends. The germline gives CDR1 SGHVS, CDR2 FQNEAQ.

V is TRBV5-1 and J is TRBJ2-6; D gene uncertain. Trimming pared 6 bases from V and 0 bases from J, leaving 16 bases between. The CDR3 runs 17 residues. Per germline, CDR1 SGHRS and CDR2 YFSETQ. The CDR3 DNA is TGCGCCAGCACCTTCGGTGGGCAAACCTCTGGGGCCAACGTCCTGACTTTC. Its protein is CASTFGGQTSGANVLTF. Looking up the rest from reference TRBV5-1 and TRBJ2-6 gives the full variable domain: KAGVTQTPRYLIKTRGQQVTLSCSPISGHRSVSWYQQTPGQGLQFLFEYFSETQRNKGNFPGRFSGRQFSNSRSEMNVSTLELGDSALYLCASTFGGQTSGANVLTFGAGSRLTVL.

The chain is built from TRBV11-2 and TRBJ2-7; D is undetermined. V lost 2 bases and J lost 3, with 11 bases in between. Germline CDR1 SGHAT, CDR2 FQNNGV. This CDR3 is built from 14 residues. The CDR3: CASSLLMEYYEQYF. The CDR3 DNA is TGTGCCAGCAGCTTACTGATGGAGTACTACGAGCAGTACTTC. Full variable domain (rest looked up from reference TRBV11-2 and TRBJ2-7): EAGVAQSPRYKIIEKRQSVAFWCNPISGHATLYWYQQILGQGPKLLIQFQNNGVVDDSQLPKDRFSAERLKGVDSTLKIQPAKLEDSAVYLCASSLLMEYYEQYFGPGTRLTVT.

This chain links TRBV7-2 with TRBJ2-5; the match to TRBD2 covers 16 bases. CDR3 length: 13 residues. The germline V gene encodes CDR1 SGHTA and CDR2 FQGNSA. V lost 5 bases to trimming and J lost 13 bases; unmatched junction nucleotides: 4. The CDR3 is CASSPGTSGRAYF. The CDR3 nucleotides read TGTGCCAGCAGCCCCGGGACTAGCGGGAGGGCGTACTTC.

The rearrangement joins TRBV7-9 to TRBJ2-3; 7 nucleotides line up with TRBD2. J was trimmed by 2 bases and V by 4 bases; bases with no gene match: 9. The CDR3 extends over 16 amino acids. CDR1 SEHNR and CDR2 FQNEAQ come from the germline V gene (reference sequence). CDR3 protein: CASSSRTRGNTDTQYF. CDR3 sequence (DNA): TGTGCCAGCAGCTCCCGGACTAGGGGAAACACAGATACGCAGTATTTT.

V gene TRBV19 combines with J gene TRBJ2-5; a possible D gene is TRBD2 (7 bases). The DNA matches TRBJ2-7 better at its end, which makes the J call doubtful. This CDR3 comprises 15 residues. The V gene's germline CDR1 is LNHDA and CDR2 SQIVND (reference sequence). The CDR3 sequence is CASRTVSRGHYEQYF. CDR3 nucleotide sequence: TGTGCCAGTAGGACGGTGTCGCGGGGGCACTACGAGCAGTACTTC.